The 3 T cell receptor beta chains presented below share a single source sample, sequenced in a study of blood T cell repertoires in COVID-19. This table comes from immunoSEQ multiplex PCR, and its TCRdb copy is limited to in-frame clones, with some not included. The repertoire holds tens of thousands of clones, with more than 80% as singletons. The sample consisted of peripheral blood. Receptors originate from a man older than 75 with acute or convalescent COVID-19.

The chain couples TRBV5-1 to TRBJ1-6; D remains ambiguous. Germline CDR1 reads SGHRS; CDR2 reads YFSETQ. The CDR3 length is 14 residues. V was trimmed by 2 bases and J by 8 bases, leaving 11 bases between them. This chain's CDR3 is CASSLDSRDSPLHF. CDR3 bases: TGCGCCAGCAGCTTAGACTCTCGGGATTCACCCCTCCACTTT.

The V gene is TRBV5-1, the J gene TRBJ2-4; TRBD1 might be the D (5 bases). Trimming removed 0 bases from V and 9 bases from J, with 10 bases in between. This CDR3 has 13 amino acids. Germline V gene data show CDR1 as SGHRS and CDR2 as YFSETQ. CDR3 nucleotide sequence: TGCGCCAGCAGCTTGGGAGGTAGGGGCATTCAGTACTTC. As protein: CASSLGGRGIQYF.

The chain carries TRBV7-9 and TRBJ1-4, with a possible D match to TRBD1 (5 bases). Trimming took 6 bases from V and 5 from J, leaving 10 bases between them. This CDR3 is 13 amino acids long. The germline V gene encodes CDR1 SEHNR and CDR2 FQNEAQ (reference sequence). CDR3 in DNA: TGTGCCAGCAGGTCTGGGGCAAATGAAAAACTGTTTTTT. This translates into CASRSGANEKLFF.